The 16 T cell receptor beta chains below come from one sample, sequenced in a study of OX40 agonist ivuxolimab in advanced cancers. Measured with immunoSEQ multiplex PCR; TCRdb has only the in-frame clones, and not every one. The table records 55,000 to 65,000 clones, about 80% of them present only once. The sample consisted of CD4+ or CD8+ T cells sorted from blood, taken in a trial of the OX40 agonist ivuxolimab. The receptors were sampled from an adult with an advanced solid tumor such as melanoma, head and neck, liver or kidney cancer.

CDR3 in DNA: TGCGCCAGCAGCCAAGAAGAGAAAGCTAACTATGGCTACACCTTC. Translated, it gives CASSQEEKANYGYTF. The V and J genes are TRBV4-1 and TRBJ1-2, with unresolved D. The length of the CDR3 is 15 residues. CDR1 MGHRA and CDR2 YSYEKL come from the germline V gene. Trimming removed 0 bases from V and 0 bases from J, with 8 bases in between.

The genes are TRBV28 and TRBJ1-2; 11 nucleotides line up with TRBD1. CDR1 and CDR2 from the germline V gene are MDHEN and SYDVKM. There are 14 residues in the CDR3. V was clipped by 10 bases and J by 9 bases; unmatched bases: 13. CDR3 sequence: CATQGGDRGFSYTF. CDR3 nucleotides: TGTGCCACGCAGGGGGGGGACAGGGGGTTTAGCTACACCTTC.

The chain carries TRBV5-1 and TRBJ2-3; 11 positions agree with TRBD2. The J segment lost 6 bases and the V segment lost 2 bases, leaving 2 bases of the junction unmatched. Germline V gene lookup returns CDR1 SGHRS and CDR2 YFSETQ. The CDR3 has 14 amino acids. The CDR3: CASSFSGRVDTQYF. The CDR3 DNA sequence: TGCGCCAGCAGCTTTAGCGGGAGGGTCGATACGCAGTATTTT.

Note on this clone: At one end the junction does not follow the germline gene, possibly because of a read error. The V and J genes are TRBV11-3 and TRBJ2-7, with TRBD1 as a possible D gene (6 bases). This CDR3 comprises 14 residues. From germline, CDR1 is SGHNT and CDR2 YENEEA. The CDR3 region has the DNA TGTGCCAGCAGCCCGGACAGAAGCTCCCACGAGCAGTACTTC. It codes for CASSPDRSSHEQYF.

This rearrangement joins TRBV7-2 to TRBJ2-2; no reliable D call. The germline gives CDR1 SGHTA, CDR2 FQGNSA. The CDR3 length is 16 residues. Trimming stripped 1 base from V and 2 bases from J, with 11 bases between. The CDR3 reads CASSLVVGLNTGELFF. The CDR3, as DNA: TGTGCCAGCAGCTTAGTAGTAGGGCTCAACACCGGGGAGCTGTTTTTT. Variable domain in full (rest from reference TRBV7-2 and TRBJ2-2): GAGVSQSPSNKVTEKGKDVELRCDPISGHTALYWYRQSLGQGLEFLIYFQGNSAPDKSGLPSDRFSAERTGGSVSTLTIQRTQQEDSAVYLCASSLVVGLNTGELFFGEGSRLTVL.

The CDR3 is CASSSRLAVYEQFF. The CDR3, as DNA: TGTGCCAGCAGCTCTAGACTAGCTGTCTATGAGCAGTTCTTC. The chain joins TRBV5-4 to TRBJ2-1; TRBD2 matches at 7 bases. CDR3 length: 14 residues. Germline V gene data show CDR1 as SGHNT and CDR2 as YYREEE (reference sequence). V dropped 3 bases and J dropped 8; count of bases not matched to a gene: 8.

J is TRBJ2-3 and V is TRBV7-3; D may be TRBD2 (6 bases). The germline V gene encodes CDR1 SGHTA and CDR2 FQGTGA. This CDR3 contains 14 residues. V dropped 5 bases and J dropped 4 bases, with 13 bases sitting between them. CDR3 residues: CASSEAGGADTQYF. The CDR3 DNA follows: TGTGCCAGCAGCGAAGCGGGCGGGGCAGATACGCAGTATTTT.

The rearrangement joins TRBV7-2 to TRBJ2-5; D perhaps matches TRBD2 (7 bases). CDR3 size: 14 residues. Per the germline V gene, CDR1 is SGHTA and CDR2 is FQGNSA. V was clipped by 1 base and J by 5 bases, with 11 bases between them. The CDR3 nucleotides are TGTGCCAGCAGCTTAGAGGGGGGGCCGGAGACCCAGTACTTC. It encodes CASSLEGGPETQYF.

The genes are TRBV4-3 and TRBJ1-1; D not resolved. This CDR3 has 14 amino acids. The germline CDR1 and CDR2 sequences are LGHNA and YSLEER. The V and J ends lost 4 bases and 3 bases respectively, with 12 bases between them. The CDR3 spells CASSPRVSDTEAFF. The CDR3 DNA is TGCGCCAGCAGCCCGCGGGTATCGGACACTGAAGCTTTCTTT.

The genes are TRBV6-5 and TRBJ2-2; either TRBD1 or TRBD2 may fit D (5 bases each). The V gene lost 8 bases and the J gene lost 3 bases, with 13 bases spanning the gap. Germline V CDR1 and CDR2: MNHEY, SVGAGI. The CDR3 loop spans 14 amino acids. Written as DNA, the CDR3 is TGTGCCAGCCGGGACCGAGGGGACACCGGGGAGCTGTTTTTT. This codes for CASRDRGDTGELFF.

The V and J genes are TRBV28 and TRBJ1-2; the D gene is possibly TRBD1 (6 bases). CDR3 length: 13 residues. Germline lookup yields CDR1 MDHEN and CDR2 SYDVKM. With 6 bases removed from V and 4 bases from J, the gap between germline ends came to 12 bases. CDR3 DNA sequence: TGTGCCAGCAGATCGACAGGACTCTATGGCTACACCTTC. Amino acid sequence: CASRSTGLYGYTF.

This clone was found a few times. The V gene is TRBV5-4, the J gene TRBJ2-1; tentatively, D is TRBD2 (5 bases). Trimming cost V 6 bases and J 3 bases, with 19 bases left between them. CDR3 size: 16 residues. The germline V gene encodes CDR1 SGHNT and CDR2 YYREEE (reference sequence). The CDR3 here is CASTLDGGRSYNEQFF. CDR3 nucleotide sequence: TGTGCCAGCACCCTCGATGGCGGGCGGAGCTACAATGAGCAGTTCTTC.

The gene calls are TRBV27 and TRBJ2-5; 8 bases line up with TRBD1. The germline V gene encodes CDR1 MNHEY and CDR2 SMNVEV (reference sequence). V lost 5 bases, J lost 5 bases, and 4 bases stayed unmatched. CDR3 length: 13 residues. In nucleotides, the CDR3 is TGTGCCAGCAGTCGGCAGGGGGCGGAGACCCAGTACTTC. Its protein is CASSRQGAETQYF.

This sequence joins TRBV9 and TRBJ1-5; D remains unclear. Germline CDR1 SGDLS, CDR2 YYNGEE. There are 14 residues in the CDR3. V was clipped by 0 bases and J by 10 bases, with 14 bases between them. In nucleotides, the CDR3 is TGTGCCAGCAGCGTAGGGGCCCTAGCCGGCCCCCAGCATTTT. The encoded protein is CASSVGALAGPQHF.

The J gene is TRBJ2-1, the V gene TRBV28; a weak D match, TRBD2 (7 bases). Per the germline V gene, CDR1 is MDHEN and CDR2 is SYDVKM. There are 15 residues in the CDR3. Trimming took 3 bases from V and 7 from J, leaving 16 bases between them. CDR3 residues: CASSLGAGVWNEQFF. CDR3 DNA: TGTGCCAGCAGTTTGGGGGCGGGAGTTTGGAATGAGCAGTTCTTC.

The chain uses TRBV7-3 and TRBJ2-1, with 9 bases fitting TRBD1. Per the germline V gene, CDR1 is SGHTA and CDR2 is FQGTGA. The V and J ends lost 2 bases and 8 bases, in that order; junction bases with no gene match: 7. This CDR3 spans 15 amino acids. CDR3 protein: CASSLRQGGWDEQFF. CDR3 nucleotides: TGTGCCAGCAGCTTACGACAGGGGGGCTGGGATGAGCAGTTCTTC.